A selection of T cell receptor beta chains follows, all from one sample in a study of Ad26.COV2.S vaccination and SARS-CoV-2 variants. The method was immunoSEQ multiplex PCR; TCRdb's version includes in-frame clones alone and lacks a portion of them. The sample records about 380,000 clones, 83% being singletons. Sequencing was performed on peripheral blood, taken in a trial of Ad26.COV2.S vaccine versus placebo. These receptors were obtained from a person between 18 and 65 years old who received the Ad26.COV2.S COVID-19 vaccine or a placebo. CDR3s include the opening cysteine and the closing phenylalanine or tryptophan. A D gene is named only where the DNA matches it firmly. Rows may omit the clone size; those that give it use once, few, many or a size class.

d_gene: -
abundance: once
v_gene: TRBV5-1
j_gene: TRBJ1-2
CDR3aa: CASSLGDRLIDGYTF
CDR3nt: TGCGCCAGCAGCTTGGGAGACAGGTTAATTGATGGCTACACCTTC

d_gene: TRBD2
abundance: -
v_gene: TRBV2
j_gene: TRBJ2-1
CDR3aa: CASSTLAGGRNEQFF
CDR3nt: TGTGCCAGCAGTACTCTAGCGGGAGGGCGGAATGAGCAGTTCTTC

d_gene: -
abundance: once
v_gene: TRBV7-9
j_gene: TRBJ2-2
CDR3aa: CASSPGALARRTGELFF
CDR3nt: TGTGCCAGCAGCCCCGGGGCCCTAGCGAGGCGGACCGGGGAGCTGTTTTTT

d_gene: TRBD1
abundance: once
v_gene: TRBV6-1
j_gene: TRBJ2-7
CDR3aa: CASSDTPQGSNEQYF
CDR3nt: TGTGCCAGCAGTGACACGCCACAGGGGAGCAACGAGCAGTACTTC

d_gene: TRBD2
abundance: -
v_gene: TRBV13
j_gene: TRBJ2-6
CDR3aa: CASSRGGSGANVLTF
CDR3nt: TGTGCCAGCAGCCGGGGGGGCTCTGGGGCCAACGTCCTGACTTTC

d_gene: -
abundance: -
v_gene: TRBV7-9
j_gene: TRBJ1-6
CDR3aa: CASSSESPLHF
CDR3nt: TGTGCCAGCAGTTCAGAATCACCCCTCCACTTT

d_gene: -
abundance: few
v_gene: TRBV6-5
j_gene: TRBJ1-1
CDR3aa: CASSPQTGSNTEAFF
CDR3nt: TGTGCCAGCAGTCCCCAGACAGGATCCAACACTGAAGCTTTCTTT

d_gene: TRBD2
abundance: -
v_gene: TRBV20-1
j_gene: TRBJ2-4
CDR3aa: CSARGLADYNIQYF
CDR3nt: TGCAGTGCTCGTGGACTAGCGGACTACAACATTCAGTACTTC

d_gene: -
abundance: -
v_gene: TRBV11-3
j_gene: TRBJ1-3
CDR3aa: CASPDQGSSGNTIYF
CDR3nt: TGTGCCAGTCCAGATCAGGGGAGCTCTGGAAACACCATATATTTT

d_gene: TRBD1
abundance: -
v_gene: TRBV18
j_gene: TRBJ1-1
CDR3aa: CASSPQGANTEAFF
CDR3nt: TGTGCCAGCTCACCACAGGGGGCGAACACTGAAGCTTTCTTT

d_gene: -
abundance: -
v_gene: TRBV19
j_gene: TRBJ1-1
CDR3aa: CASSIRGSENTEAFF
CDR3nt: TGTGCCAGTAGTATTCGGGGGTCGGAGAACACTGAAGCTTTCTTT

d_gene: -
abundance: -
v_gene: TRBV6-2/TRBV6-3
j_gene: TRBJ2-7
CDR3aa: CASSPRVMKDEQYF
CDR3nt: TGTGCCAGCAGTCCCAGGGTAATGAAAGACGAGCAGTACTTC

d_gene: -
abundance: -
v_gene: TRBV5-1
j_gene: TRBJ2-3
CDR3aa: CASSLGAGEGTDTQYF
CDR3nt: TGCGCCAGCAGCTTGGGGGCAGGGGAAGGCACAGATACGCAGTATTTT

d_gene: TRBD1
abundance: -
v_gene: TRBV18
j_gene: TRBJ1-5
CDR3aa: CASSQGTGDQPQHF
CDR3nt: TGTGCCAGCTCACAAGGGACAGGGGATCAGCCCCAGCATTTT

d_gene: -
abundance: -
v_gene: TRBV4-2
j_gene: TRBJ2-5
CDR3aa: CASSHNQRDQETQYF
CDR3nt: TGTGCCAGCAGCCATAATCAGCGTGATCAAGAGACCCAGTACTTC

d_gene: -
abundance: -
v_gene: TRBV6-5
j_gene: TRBJ2-2
CDR3aa: CASLRSGLYTGELFF
CDR3nt: TGTGCCAGCCTGAGGTCGGGGTTGTACACCGGGGAGCTGTTTTTT